The 7 T cell receptor beta chains given below trace back to one sample, sequenced in a study of T cell repertoires in cytomegalovirus infection. No antigen has been identified for these receptors. TCRdb re-called the reads with MiXCR, one entry per CDR3 protein. The sample carries under 450,000 distinct CDR3 sequences, nearly 35% recorded once. The source material was cultured PBMCs, sampled from culture after CMV antigen stimulation. The receptor set was obtained from a human donor in good health (CMV status not recorded). Some clones in this sample may be carry-over from other donors' samples.

This clonotype has more than one count but fewer than ten. The rearrangement links TRBV6-2 or TRBV6-3 to TRBJ2-4, with 7 bases identical to TRBD2. Germline CDR1 reads MNHEY; CDR2 reads SVGEGT. This CDR3 is 13 amino acids long. Germline trimming cut 8 bases from V and 4 bases from J; bases unmatched to any gene: 5. CDR3 sequence: CASQPGLKNIQYF. The CDR3 region has the DNA TGTGCCAGCCAGCCGGGACTAAAAAACATTCAGTACTTC.

V usage is TRBV7-2 and J usage is TRBJ2-6; D is undetermined. V lost 2 bases and J lost 0, with 11 bases in between. This CDR3 has 17 amino acids. Germline V lookup: CDR1 SGHTA, CDR2 FQGNSA. The CDR3 here is CASSLFSSLSGANVLTF. The CDR3 DNA reads as TGTGCCAGCAGCTTATTTTCTAGTCTCTCTGGGGCCAACGTCCTGACTTTC.

This clonotype has just a few counts. The chain has TRBV4-2 and TRBJ1-5, with D hard to call. The CDR3 consists of 13 residues. CDR1 LGHNA and CDR2 YNFKEQ come from the germline V gene. V was trimmed by 4 bases and J by 4 bases, leaving 8 bases between them. CDR3 nucleotide sequence: TGTGCCAGCAGCCCACTGATGAATCAGCCCCAGCATTTT. Translation gives CASSPLMNQPQHF.

CDR3 residues: CASSLGRPLSAEQFF. The DNA for the CDR3 is TGTGCCAGCAGCTTAGGCCGTCCCCTTTCGGCGGAGCAGTTCTTC. The chain combines TRBV7-2 with TRBJ2-1; D gene ambiguous. There are 15 residues in the CDR3. Germline V gene lookup returns CDR1 SGHTA and CDR2 FQGNSA. Trimming stripped 1 base from V and 10 bases from J, with 17 bases between.

The rearrangement links TRBV5-8 to TRBJ2-5; 7 positions agree with TRBD1. This CDR3 contains 16 residues. V dropped 0 bases and J dropped 5; count of bases not matched to a gene: 10. Germline-derived CDR1 and CDR2 are SGHTS and YDEGEE. CDR3 bases: TGTGCCAGCAGCTTGGGGTCTACAGGGGTCTGGGAGACCCAGTACTTC. This encodes CASSLGSTGVWETQYF.

The chain has TRBV14 and TRBJ2-7; 11 bases map to TRBD2. There are 15 residues in the CDR3. With 0 bases clipped from V and 6 bases from J, the junction kept 4 bases outside the gene matches. Germline loops: CDR1 SGHDN, CDR2 FVKESK. The DNA for the CDR3 is TGTGCCAGCAGCCAAGAGCTAGCGGGAGGAGCCGAGCAGTACTTC. Its protein is CASSQELAGGAEQYF.

The rearrangement uses TRBV4-3 and TRBJ2-7, with D possibly TRBD1 on 5 matching bases. The CDR3 runs 13 residues. Trimming took 0 bases from V and 3 from J, leaving 6 bases between them. Germline loops: CDR1 LGHNA, CDR2 YSLEER. The CDR3 protein is CASSQETGYEQYV. The CDR3 nucleotides read TGCGCCAGCAGCCAAGAAACAGGCTACGAGCAGTACGTC.